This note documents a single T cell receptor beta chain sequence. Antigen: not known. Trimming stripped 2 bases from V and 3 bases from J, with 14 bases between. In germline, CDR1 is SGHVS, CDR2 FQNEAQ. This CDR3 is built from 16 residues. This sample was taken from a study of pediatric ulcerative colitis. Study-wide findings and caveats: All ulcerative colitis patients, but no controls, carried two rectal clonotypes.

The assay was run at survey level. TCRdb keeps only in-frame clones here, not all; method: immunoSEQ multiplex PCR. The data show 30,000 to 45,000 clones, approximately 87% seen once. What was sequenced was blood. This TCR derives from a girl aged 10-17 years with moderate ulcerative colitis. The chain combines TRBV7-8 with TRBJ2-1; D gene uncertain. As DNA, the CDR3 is TGTGCCAGCAGCTTAAGTAGTATGTCTAGCTACAATGAGCAGTTCTTC. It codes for CASSLSSMSSYNEQFF. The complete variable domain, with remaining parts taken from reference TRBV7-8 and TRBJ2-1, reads GAGVSQSPRYKVAKRGQDVALRCDPISGHVSLFWYQQALGQGPEFLTYFQNEAQLDKSGLPSDRFFAERPEGSVSTLKIQRTQQEDSAVYLCASSLSSMSSYNEQFFGPGTRLTVL.